This TCR beta chain was captured by sequencing in a study of T cell responses to AZD1222 COVID-19 vaccine. This CDR3 region has 18 residues. V lost 2 bases to trimming and J lost 0 bases; unmatched junction nucleotides: 5. CDR1 SGHRS and CDR2 YFSETQ come from the germline V gene. Produced via immunoSEQ multiplex PCR; TCRdb's table is partial and in-frame only. The sample lists 100,000 to 150,000 clones, around 92% occurring once. The source is an adult in good health. V usage is TRBV5-1 and J usage is TRBJ1-6; TRBD1 matches 10 bases. This specimen consisted of peripheral blood, obtained on day 0 of AZD1222 vaccination. CDR3 nucleotides: TGCGCCAGCAGCTTAATGGACAGGGGGTTCTCCTATAATTCACCCCTCCACTTT. Protein: CASSLMDRGFSYNSPLHF.